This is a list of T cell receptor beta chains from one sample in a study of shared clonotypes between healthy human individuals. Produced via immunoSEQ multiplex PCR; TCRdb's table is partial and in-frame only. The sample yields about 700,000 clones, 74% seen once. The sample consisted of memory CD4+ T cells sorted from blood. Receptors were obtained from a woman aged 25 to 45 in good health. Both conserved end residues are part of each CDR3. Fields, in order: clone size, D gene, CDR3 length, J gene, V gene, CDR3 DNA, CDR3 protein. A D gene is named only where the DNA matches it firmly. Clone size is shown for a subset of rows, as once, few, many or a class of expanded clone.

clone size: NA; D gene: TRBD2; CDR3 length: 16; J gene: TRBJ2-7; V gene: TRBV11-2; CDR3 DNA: TGTGCCAGCACCCCGGGACTAGCGGGAGATTTCCACGAGCAGTACTTC; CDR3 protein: CASTPGLAGDFHEQYF
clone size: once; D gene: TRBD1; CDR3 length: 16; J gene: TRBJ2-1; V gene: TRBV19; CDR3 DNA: TGTGCCAGTACCCGAGCCGGGACAGGGGTGCTCGATGAGCAGTTCTTC; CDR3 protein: CASTRAGTGVLDEQFF
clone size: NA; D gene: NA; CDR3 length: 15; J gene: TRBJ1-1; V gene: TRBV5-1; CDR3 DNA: TGCGCCAGCAGCTTGGGCGGAGGATTCAACACTGAAGCTTTCTTT; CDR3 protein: CASSLGGGFNTEAFF
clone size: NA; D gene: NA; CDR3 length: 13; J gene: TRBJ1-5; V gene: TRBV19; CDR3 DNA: TGTGCCAGTAGTATCAGGGGCAATCAGCCCCAGCATTTT; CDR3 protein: CASSIRGNQPQHF
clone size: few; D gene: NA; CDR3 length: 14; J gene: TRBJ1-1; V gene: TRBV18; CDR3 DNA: TGTGCCAGCTCACCAGGGGCAGTGAACACTGAAGCTTTCTTT; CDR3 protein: CASSPGAVNTEAFF
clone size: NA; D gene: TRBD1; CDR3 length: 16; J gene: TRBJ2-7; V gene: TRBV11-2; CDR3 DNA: TGTGCCAGCAGCCCAGGGAGTGGGGACAGGGGTTACGAGCAGTACTTC; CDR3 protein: CASSPGSGDRGYEQYF
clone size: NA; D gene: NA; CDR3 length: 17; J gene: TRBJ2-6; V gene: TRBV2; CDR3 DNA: TGTGCCAGCAGTGATTTGTCAGGGGGGTCTGGGGCCAACGTCCTGACTTTC; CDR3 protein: CASSDLSGGSGANVLTF
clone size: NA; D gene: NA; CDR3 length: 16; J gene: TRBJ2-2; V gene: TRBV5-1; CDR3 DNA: TGCGCCAGCAGCTTGGTGTCTAGATCCATTCCCGGGGAGCTGTTTTTT; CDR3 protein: CASSLVSRSIPGELFF
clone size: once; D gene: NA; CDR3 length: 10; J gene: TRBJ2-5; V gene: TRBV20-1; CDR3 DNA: TGCAGTGCTTTGGAGGAGACCCAGTACTTC; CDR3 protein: CSALEETQYF
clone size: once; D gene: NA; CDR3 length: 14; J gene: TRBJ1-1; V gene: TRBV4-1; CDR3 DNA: TGCGCCAGCATGGGGCCCCTGAGAGGGACTGAAGCTTTCTTT; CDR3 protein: CASMGPLRGTEAFF
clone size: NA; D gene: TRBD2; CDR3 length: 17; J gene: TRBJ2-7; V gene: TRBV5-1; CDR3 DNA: TGCGCCAGCAGCTTGACCTCTAGCGGGAGGGGGTCCTACGAGCAGTACTTC; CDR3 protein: CASSLTSSGRGSYEQYF
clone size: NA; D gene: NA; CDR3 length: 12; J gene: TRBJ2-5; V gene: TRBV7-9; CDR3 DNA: TGTGCCAGCAGCTCAGTTCAAGAGACCCAGTACTTC; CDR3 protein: CASSSVQETQYF
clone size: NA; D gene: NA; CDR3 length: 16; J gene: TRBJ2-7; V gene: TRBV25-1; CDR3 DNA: TGTGCCAGCAGTGACTTCAGTAGGGGCTCCTCCTACGAGCAGTACTTC; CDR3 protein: CASSDFSRGSSYEQYF
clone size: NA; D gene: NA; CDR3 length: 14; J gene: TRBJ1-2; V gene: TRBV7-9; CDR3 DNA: TGTGCCAGCAGCTCCCCGGACGGCAACTATGGCTACACCTTC; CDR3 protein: CASSSPDGNYGYTF
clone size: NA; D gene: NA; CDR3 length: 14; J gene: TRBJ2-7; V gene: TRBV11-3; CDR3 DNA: TGTGCCAGCAGGGGGGGGGCCCTCGGTTACGAGCAGTACTTC; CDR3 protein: CASRGGALGYEQYF
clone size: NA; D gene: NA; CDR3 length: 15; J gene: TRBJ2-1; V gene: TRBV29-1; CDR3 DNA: TGCAGCGTAACACAGGTTTCCTCGACCTACAATGAGCAGTTCTTC; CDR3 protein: CSVTQVSSTYNEQFF
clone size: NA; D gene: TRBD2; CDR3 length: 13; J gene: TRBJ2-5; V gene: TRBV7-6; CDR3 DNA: TGTGCCAGCAGCTCTCCTAGCGGGAGGGCGCAGTACTTC; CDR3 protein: CASSSPSGRAQYF
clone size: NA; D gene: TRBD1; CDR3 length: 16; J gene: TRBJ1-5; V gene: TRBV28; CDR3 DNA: TGTGCCAGCAGCCTAGGGAGGACAGGGTTTAATCAGCCCCAGCATTTT; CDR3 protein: CASSLGRTGFNQPQHF
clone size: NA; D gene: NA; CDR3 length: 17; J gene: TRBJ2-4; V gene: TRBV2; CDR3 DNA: TGTGCCAGCAGTCGTAGGGCCGCGACAAACGCCAAAAACATTCAGTACTTC; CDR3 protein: CASSRRAATNAKNIQYF
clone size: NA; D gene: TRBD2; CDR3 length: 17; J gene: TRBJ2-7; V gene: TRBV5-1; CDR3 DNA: TGCGCCAGCAGCTTGGGGGCGTCGAGCGGGAGTATATACGAGCAGTACTTC; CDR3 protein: CASSLGASSGSIYEQYF
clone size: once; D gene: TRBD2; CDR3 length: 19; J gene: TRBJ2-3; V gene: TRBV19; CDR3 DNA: TGTGCCAGTAGTATTGGCGGGATACTAGCGGGTCTTAGCACAGATACGCAGTATTTT; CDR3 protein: CASSIGGILAGLSTDTQYF
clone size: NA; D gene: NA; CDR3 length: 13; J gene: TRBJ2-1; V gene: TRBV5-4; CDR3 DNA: TGTGCCAGCAGCTTGAAGGACTTGGATGAGCAGTTCTTC; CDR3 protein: CASSLKDLDEQFF
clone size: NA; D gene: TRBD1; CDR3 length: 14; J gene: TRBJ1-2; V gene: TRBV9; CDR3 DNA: TGTGCCAGCAGCGTAGGACAGGGGGCAGAGGGCTACACCTTC; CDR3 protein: CASSVGQGAEGYTF
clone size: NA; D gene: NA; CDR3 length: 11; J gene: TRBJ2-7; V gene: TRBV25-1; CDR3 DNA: TGTGCCAGCAGTAGGACCTACGAGCAGTACTTC; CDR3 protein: CASSRTYEQYF
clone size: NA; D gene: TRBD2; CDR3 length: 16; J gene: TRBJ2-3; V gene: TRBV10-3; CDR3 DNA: TGTGCCATCAGTGGTGGACTAGCGGGAGGTCAAGATACGCAGTATTTT; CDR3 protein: CAISGGLAGGQDTQYF